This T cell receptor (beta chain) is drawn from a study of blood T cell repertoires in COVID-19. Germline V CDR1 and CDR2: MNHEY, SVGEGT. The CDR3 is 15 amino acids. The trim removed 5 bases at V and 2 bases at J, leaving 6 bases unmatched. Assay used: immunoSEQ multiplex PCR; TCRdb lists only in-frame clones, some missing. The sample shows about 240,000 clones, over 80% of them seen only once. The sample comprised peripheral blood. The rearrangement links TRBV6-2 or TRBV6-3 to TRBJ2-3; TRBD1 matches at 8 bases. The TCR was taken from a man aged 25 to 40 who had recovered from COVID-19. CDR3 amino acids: CASSPGQDPTDTQYF. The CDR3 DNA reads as TGTGCCAGCAGTCCGGGACAGGACCCCACAGATACGCAGTATTTT.